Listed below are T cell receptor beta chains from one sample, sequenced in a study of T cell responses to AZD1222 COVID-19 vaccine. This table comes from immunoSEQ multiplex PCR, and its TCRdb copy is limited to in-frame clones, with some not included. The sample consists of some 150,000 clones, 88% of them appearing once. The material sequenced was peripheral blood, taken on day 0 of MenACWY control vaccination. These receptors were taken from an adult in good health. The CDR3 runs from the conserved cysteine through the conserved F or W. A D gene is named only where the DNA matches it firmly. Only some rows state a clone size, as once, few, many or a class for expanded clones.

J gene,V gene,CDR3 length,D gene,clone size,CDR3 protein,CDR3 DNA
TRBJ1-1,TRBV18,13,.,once,CASSPPGSPEAFF,TGTGCCAGCTCACCACCCGGGAGCCCTGAAGCTTTCTTT
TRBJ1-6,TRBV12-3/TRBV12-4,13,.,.,CASRSGSPAPLHF,TGTGCCAGCAGGTCCGGGTCCCCGGCACCCCTCCACTTT
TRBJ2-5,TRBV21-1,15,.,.,CASSLRGALQETQYF,TGTGCCAGCAGCCTCCGGGGGGCCCTACAAGAGACCCAGTACTTC
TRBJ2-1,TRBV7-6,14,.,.,CASSTLDSYNEQFF,TGTGCCAGCAGTACTCTAGACAGCTACAATGAGCAGTTCTTC
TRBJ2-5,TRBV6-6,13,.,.,CASSYPGSETQYF,TGTGCCAGCAGTTACCCGGGATCTGAGACCCAGTACTTC
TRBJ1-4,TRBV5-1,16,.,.,CASSRGGGQRGEKLFF,TGCGCCAGCAGCAGAGGGGGTGGACAGCGAGGGGAAAAACTGTTTTTT
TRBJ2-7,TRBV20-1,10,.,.,CSAGTSEQYF,TGCAGTGCCGGGACCTCCGAGCAGTACTTC
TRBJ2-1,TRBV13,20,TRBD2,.,CASSLGGLAGVKEKGKGQFF,TGTGCCAGCAGCCTGGGGGGACTAGCGGGAGTTAAAGAGAAAGGCAAGGGGCAGTTCTTC
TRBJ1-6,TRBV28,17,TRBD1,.,CASSLLGRGIYNSPLHF,TGTGCCAGCAGTTTATTGGGCAGGGGGATTTATAATTCACCCCTCCACTTT
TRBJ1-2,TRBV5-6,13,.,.,CASSLWTEGGYTF,TGTGCCAGCAGCCTATGGACCGAGGGTGGCTACACCTTC
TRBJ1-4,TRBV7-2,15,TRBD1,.,CASSYQGGGNEKLFF,TGTGCCAGCAGCTACCAGGGGGGAGGTAATGAAAAACTGTTTTTT
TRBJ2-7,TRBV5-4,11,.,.,CASSFGAEQYF,TGTGCCAGCAGCTTTGGGGCCGAGCAGTACTTC
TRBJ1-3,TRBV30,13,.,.,CAWTEGPGNTIYF,TGTGCCTGGACCGAAGGGCCCGGAAACACCATATATTTT
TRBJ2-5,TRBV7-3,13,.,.,CASSTRVQETQYF,TGTGCCAGCAGCACCAGGGTACAAGAGACCCAGTACTTC
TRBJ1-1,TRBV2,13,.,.,CASEGQTNTEAFF,TGTGCCAGTGAGGGACAAACGAACACTGAAGCTTTCTTT
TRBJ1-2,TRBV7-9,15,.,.,CASSLNREANYGYTF,TGTGCCAGCAGCTTAAACAGGGAAGCTAACTATGGCTACACCTTC
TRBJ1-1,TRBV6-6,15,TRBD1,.,CASSEGQLKNTEAFF,TGTGCCAGCAGTGAGGGACAGCTAAAGAACACTGAAGCTTTCTTT
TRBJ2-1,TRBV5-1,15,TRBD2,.,CASSFGGGTYNEQFF,TGCGCCAGCAGCTTCGGCGGGGGAACCTACAATGAGCAGTTCTTC
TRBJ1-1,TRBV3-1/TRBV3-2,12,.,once,CASSQREWEAFF,TGTGCCAGCAGCCAAAGAGAATGGGAAGCTTTCTTT
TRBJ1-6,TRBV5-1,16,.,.,CASSLALGSYNSPLHF,TGCGCCAGCAGCTTGGCCTTGGGCTCCTATAATTCACCCCTCCACTTT
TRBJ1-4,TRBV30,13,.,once,CAWTTGSNEKLFF,TGTGCCTGGACTACAGGGTCTAATGAAAAACTGTTTTTT
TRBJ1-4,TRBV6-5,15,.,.,CASSELSGVNEKLFF,TGTGCCAGCAGCGAGTTATCAGGGGTTAATGAAAAACTGTTTTTT
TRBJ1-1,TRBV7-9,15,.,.,CASSLGGGLNTEAFF,TGTGCCAGCAGCTTAGGAGGAGGGCTGAACACTGAAGCTTTCTTT
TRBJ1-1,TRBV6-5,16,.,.,CASSYWSSGLSTEAFF,TGTGCCAGCAGTTACTGGTCGTCAGGTTTGAGTACTGAAGCTTTCTTT
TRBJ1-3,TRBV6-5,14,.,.,CASSYSLSGNTIYF,TGTGCCAGCAGTTACTCCTTATCTGGAAACACCATATATTTT
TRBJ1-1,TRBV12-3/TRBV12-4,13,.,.,CASSLQGWAEAFF,TGTGCCAGCAGTTTACAGGGTTGGGCTGAGGCTTTCTTT
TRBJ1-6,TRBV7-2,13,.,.,CASSELYNSPLHF,TGTGCCAGCAGCGAACTGTATAATTCACCCCTCCACTTT
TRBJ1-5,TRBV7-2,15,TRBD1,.,CASSLTGVSNQPQHF,TGTGCCAGCAGCTTGACAGGGGTTAGCAATCAGCCCCAGCATTTT
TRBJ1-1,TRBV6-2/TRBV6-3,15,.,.,CASSYSGAESTEAFF,TGTGCCAGCAGTTACTCGGGGGCCGAGAGCACTGAAGCTTTCTTT
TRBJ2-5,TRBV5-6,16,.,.,CASSSSLWGVEETQYF,TGTGCCAGCAGCTCGTCCCTCTGGGGGGTTGAAGAGACCCAGTACTTC
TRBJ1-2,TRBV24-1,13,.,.,CATSEGGFYGYTF,TGTGCCACCAGTGAGGGGGGCTTCTATGGCTACACCTTC
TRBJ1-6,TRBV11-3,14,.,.,CASSPPGRHSPLHF,TGTGCCAGCAGTCCCCCGGGTCGGCATTCACCCCTCCACTTT
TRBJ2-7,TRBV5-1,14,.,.,CASSLVAASYEQYF,TGCGCCAGCAGCTTGGTCGCCGCCTCCTACGAGCAGTACTTC
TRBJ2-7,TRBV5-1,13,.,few,CASSPSSGSEQYF,TGCGCCAGCAGCCCTAGTTCCGGGAGCGAGCAGTACTTC
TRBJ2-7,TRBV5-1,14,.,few,CASSLPSGSYEQYF,TGCGCCAGCAGCTTACCCAGCGGCTCCTACGAGCAGTACTTC
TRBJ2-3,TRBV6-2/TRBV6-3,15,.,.,CASSYSTGSTDTQYF,TGTGCCAGCAGTTACTCAACGGGGTCCACAGATACGCAGTATTTT
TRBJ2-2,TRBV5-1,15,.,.,CASSPGPPNTGELFF,TGCGCCAGCAGCCCTGGACCACCGAACACCGGGGAGCTGTTTTTT
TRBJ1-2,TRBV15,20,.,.,CATSRPPGSGRTSANYGYTF,TGTGCCACCAGCAGACCCCCGGGTTCAGGCCGAACTTCAGCTAACTATGGCTACACCTTC
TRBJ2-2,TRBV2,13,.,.,CASRPGEGGELFF,TGTGCCAGTCGCCCAGGGGAGGGCGGGGAGCTGTTTTTT
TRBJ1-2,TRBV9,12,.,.,CASTDRLYGYTF,TGTGCCAGCACCGATAGGCTGTATGGCTACACCTTC
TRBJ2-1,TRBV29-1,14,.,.,CSVATSRGYNEQFF,TGCAGCGTTGCAACCTCAAGAGGGTACAATGAGCAGTTCTTC
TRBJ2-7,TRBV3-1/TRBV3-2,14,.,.,CASSQEGWGYEQYF,TGTGCCAGCAGCCAAGAGGGCTGGGGATACGAGCAGTACTTC
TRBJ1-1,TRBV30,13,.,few,CAWTPTRGTEAFF,TGTGCCTGGACTCCGACAAGGGGCACTGAAGCTTTCTTT
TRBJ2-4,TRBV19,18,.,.,CASTTRRGPELAKNIQYF,TGTGCCAGTACCACCAGAAGGGGACCAGAACTAGCCAAAAACATTCAGTACTTC
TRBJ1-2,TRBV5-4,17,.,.,CASSLERGRVVDYGYTF,TGTGCCAGCAGCTTGGAAAGGGGGAGGGTGGTGGACTATGGCTACACCTTC
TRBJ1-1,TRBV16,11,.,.,CASSQYTEAFF,TGTGCCAGCAGCCAATACACTGAAGCTTTCTTT
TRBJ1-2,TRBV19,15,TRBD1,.,CASSVGTGGVYGYTF,TGTGCCAGTAGTGTTGGGACAGGGGGGGTCTATGGCTACACCTTC